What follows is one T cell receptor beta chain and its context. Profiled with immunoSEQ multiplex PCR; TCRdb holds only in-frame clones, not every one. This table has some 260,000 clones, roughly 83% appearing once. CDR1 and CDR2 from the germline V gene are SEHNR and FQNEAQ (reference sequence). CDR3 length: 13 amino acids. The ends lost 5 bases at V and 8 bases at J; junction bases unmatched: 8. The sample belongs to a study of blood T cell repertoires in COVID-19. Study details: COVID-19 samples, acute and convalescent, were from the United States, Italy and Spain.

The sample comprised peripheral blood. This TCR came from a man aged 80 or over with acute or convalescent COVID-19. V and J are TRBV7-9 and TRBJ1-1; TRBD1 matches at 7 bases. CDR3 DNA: TGTGCCAGCAGCCAACAGGGGAAAGTAGAAGCTTTCTTT. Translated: CASSQQGKVEAFF.